This T cell receptor (beta chain) was found in a study of T cells in Graves' hyperthyroidism and ophthalmopathy. RNA transcripts yielded amplified TCR beta CDR3 regions. Carried out on the TCR CDR3, a first-round RT-PCR used the HTBI primer set. TCRdb passed the multiplex PCR reads through MiXCR, listing each CDR3 protein once. The sample lists over 200,000 distinct CDR3 sequences, 17% occurring once. V trimming: 3 bases; J trimming: 7 bases; junction bases outside the gene matches: 6. Germline CDR1 and CDR2: DFQATT and SNEGSKA (reference sequence). This CDR3 has 14 amino acids. What was sequenced was blood. This sequence originates from a man in his forties or fifties with Graves' hyperthyroidism. The genes are TRBV20-1 and TRBJ2-4; 10 bases fit TRBD2. In DNA form, the CDR3 reads TGCAGTGCTAGTCCTAGCGGGAGTAGGAACATTCAGTACTTC. Translated: CSASPSGSRNIQYF.